This TCR beta chain is drawn from a study of post-analysis software for immune sequencing data. Study-wide context: The courses of disease that were included comprised relapsing-remitting, secondary progressive and progressive-relapsing multiple sclerosis.

For this clonotype: Its antigen remains unknown.

Study results and caveats: TRBV segments more frequent in patients than in controls numbered roughly 5 and included TRBV5-6, TRBV5-1 and TRBV20-1. Samples from one preparation batch, clustered by F measure, grouped strongly together. Significantly lower normalized Chao1 diversity was seen in multiple sclerosis patients than in controls.

V shed 0 bases and J shed 4 bases, with 6 bases lying between them. CDR1 and CDR2 (germline): DFQATT, SNEGSKA (reference sequence). The CDR3 has 12 amino acids. Sequencing libraries made from TCR beta cDNA carried unique molecular identifiers. TCRdb used MiXCR to reprocess the PCR reads, holding one entry per CDR3 protein. The table includes hundreds of thousands of distinct CDR3 sequences, just under 30% detected once. This receptor was identified in a girl between 10 and 17 years old with multiple sclerosis. The J gene is TRBJ2-5, the V gene TRBV20-1; D unclear. Sequencing input: blood. CDR3 sequence: CSARERRETQYF. DNA for the CDR3: TGCAGTGCTAGAGAGAGGAGAGAGACCCAGTACTTC.